This T cell receptor (beta chain) comes out of a study of shared clonotypes between healthy human individuals. The healthy adult donors were HIV-negative and reported no recent acute infections or vaccinations. The CD4+ fraction was divided into a CD45RA+ naive subset and a CD45RA-negative memory subset. TCRdb's copy holds only in-frame clones and misses some; the assay was immunoSEQ multiplex PCR. The sample consists of a few million clones, around 95% of them appearing once. V lost 0 bases and J lost 5; bases outside the gene matches: 4. Germline CDR1 WNHNN, CDR2 SYGVQD (reference sequence). The CDR3 consists of 16 residues. Whole-study results and caveats: Four donors held about 5% of naive CD4 clonotypes in common.

Comments on this clone: No antigen is known for it.

Sequencing input: naive CD4+ T cells sorted from blood. The subset denotes: CD45RA+ positively selected. The genes are TRBV10-1 and TRBJ2-7, with 13 bases lining up with TRBD2. This clonotype originated in a man aged 18 to 35 in good health. The CDR3: CASSESGLAGSHEQYF. The CDR3 DNA sequence: TGCGCCAGCAGTGAGTCGGGACTAGCGGGGTCCCACGAGCAGTACTTC.